This T cell receptor beta chain stems from a study of PD-1 blockade in classical Hodgkin lymphoma. Findings and limits, study-wide: Complete responders started with a diversity level that resembled newly diagnosed patients at baseline. Relative to healthy donors, newly diagnosed patients reportedly had lower baseline TCR diversity, which was reported as lower still in relapsed/refractory patients.

Time point described: cycle 4 day 1 (C4D1), after more than five weeks of nivolumab. All patients relapsed after autologous stem cell transplantation, and brentuximab vedotin exposure varied. A note on this clone: The antigen is not known.

Libraries were prepared by immunoSEQ multiplex PCR; TCRdb keeps only in-frame clonotypes and omits some of them. The sample holds under 45,000 clones, roughly 69% seen once. Germline lookup yields CDR1 SGHDT and CDR2 YYEEEE. Trimming left V 4 bases short and J 4 bases short, with 18 bases between. There are 16 residues in the CDR3. Sequences were derived from peripheral blood mononuclear cells (PBMCs), sampled before the fourth cycle of nivolumab. This chain joins TRBV5-6 and TRBJ2-1; possible D gene TRBD2, 5 bases. This TCR derives from a human donor with classical Hodgkin lymphoma. DNA for the CDR3: TGTGCCAGCAGCCGAATGGAGGCGGCGCGATACAATGAGCAGTTCTTC. This gives the protein CASSRMEAARYNEQFF.